What follows are 22 T cell receptor beta chains derived from one specimen sequenced in a study of blood T cell repertoires in COVID-19. Profiled with immunoSEQ multiplex PCR; TCRdb holds only in-frame clones, not every one. The repertoire holds a few hundred thousand clones, about 86% seen once, with about 3.8% in the top ten. Sequencing input: PBMCs or T cells enriched from blood (not recorded which). All receptors come from a woman aged 35 to 49 with acute COVID-19.

The genes are TRBV2 and TRBJ1-1; TRBD1 is a possible D gene (5 bases). The germline V gene encodes CDR1 SNHLY and CDR2 FYNNEI. V was shortened by 4 bases and J by 5 bases, with 17 bases between the two germline ends. CDR3 size: 15 residues. The CDR3 reads CASSGGWAGQTEAFF. The CDR3 bases are TGTGCCAGCAGTGGGGGTTGGGCAGGGCAGACTGAAGCTTTCTTT.

The rearrangement joins TRBV28 to TRBJ2-5; 8 bases fit TRBD2. The CDR3 is 18 residues long. V dropped 2 bases and J dropped 5; count of bases not matched to a gene: 16. CDR1 and CDR2 from the germline V gene are MDHEN and SYDVKM. The CDR3 DNA reads TGTGCCAGCAGTTTAATAGCCGGTGGGGCGGGAGGAACGGAGACCCAGTACTTC. Translation gives CASSLIAGGAGGTETQYF. The variable domain in full, completed from reference TRBV28 and TRBJ2-5, reads DVKVTQSSRYLVKRTGEKVFLECVQDMDHENMFWYRQDPGLGLRLIYFSYDVKMKEKGDIPEGYSVSREKKERFSLILESASTNQTSMYLCASSLIAGGAGGTETQYFGPGTRLLVL.

The chain has TRBV12-5 and TRBJ1-4; 9 bases are shared with TRBD1. CDR1 and CDR2 from the germline V gene are LGHNT and FRNRAP. The V gene end was trimmed by 7 bases and the J gene end by 5 bases; junction bases not matched to a gene: 5. CDR3 length: 14 amino acids. Here the CDR3 reads CASASGQGNEKLFF. The CDR3 DNA is TGTGCTAGTGCCTCGGGACAGGGAAATGAAAAACTGTTTTTT.

The chain links TRBV27 to TRBJ2-7, with TRBD2 identical over 9 bases. Trimming cost V 6 bases and J 5 bases; bases outside gene matches: 8. Germline V gene lookup returns CDR1 MNHEY and CDR2 SMNVEV (reference sequence). The CDR3 runs to 14 residues. The CDR3 spells CASSLGTSFHEQYF. For the CDR3, the DNA is TGTGCCAGCAGCCTCGGGACTAGCTTCCACGAGCAGTACTTC.

This chain links TRBV7-3 with TRBJ2-1; TRBD2 matches at 10 bases. CDR3 length: 16 amino acids. Trimming cost V 5 bases and J 5 bases; bases outside gene matches: 9. CDR1 and CDR2 from the germline V gene are SGHTA and FQGTGA. CDR3 region: CASSPSGSQGHNEQFF. The CDR3, as DNA: TGTGCCAGCAGCCCTAGCGGGAGCCAGGGCCACAATGAGCAGTTCTTC.

This sequence joins TRBV7-9 and TRBJ2-5; D remains unclear. Per the germline V gene, CDR1 is SEHNR and CDR2 is FQNEAQ (reference sequence). V shed 3 bases and J shed 5 bases, with 10 bases lying between them. CDR3 size: 13 residues. DNA for the CDR3: TGTGCCAGCAGCTTTGAGGAGCGCGAGACCCAGTACTTC. Protein: CASSFEERETQYF.

This clone was detected a few times. This chain links TRBV4-1 with TRBJ2-3, with TRBD1 matching 7 bases. The germline CDR1 and CDR2 sequences are MGHRA and YSYEKL. This CDR3 contains 15 residues. The ends lost 1 base at V and 5 bases at J; junction bases unmatched: 6. The CDR3, as DNA: TGCGCCAGCAGCCAAGCGACAGGGAAGAGAGATACGCAGTATTTT. This gives the protein CASSQATGKRDTQYF.

This clone occurred a few times. The chain uses TRBV3-1 (or the pseudogene TRBV3-2) and TRBJ2-1, with a possible D match to TRBD2 (6 bases). Germline V CDR1 and CDR2: LGHDT, YNNKEL (reference sequence). V dropped 4 bases and J dropped 8 bases, with 15 bases sitting between them. This CDR3 comprises 14 residues. CDR3: CASSLKRERDEQFF. CDR3 coding DNA: TGTGCCAGCAGCCTTAAACGGGAGAGGGATGAGCAGTTCTTC.

This clone appeared once. V usage is TRBV11-2 and J usage is TRBJ1-5; weak D call: TRBD1 (6 bases). Per germline, CDR1 SGHAT and CDR2 FQNNGV. The CDR3 covers 15 residues. Trimming stripped 0 bases from V and 6 bases from J, with 12 bases between. The CDR3 coding sequence is TGTGCCAGCAGCTTAGAGGGGGCCATGGGTCAGCCCCAGCATTTT. It specifies CASSLEGAMGQPQHF.

The chain recombines TRBV28 with TRBJ2-5, with a tentative D call TRBD2 (6 bases). The germline gives CDR1 MDHEN, CDR2 SYDVKM. This CDR3 comprises 12 residues. V shed 3 bases and J shed 7 bases, with 9 bases lying between them. The CDR3 DNA is TGTGCCAGCAGTTTCGGGGGTACGACCCAGTACTTC. Its translation: CASSFGGTTQYF.

This clone has just a few counts. The chain combines TRBV3-1 (or the pseudogene TRBV3-2) with TRBJ2-7; D possibly corresponds to TRBD2 (5 bases). The CDR3 is made up of 15 amino acids. Germline V CDR1 and CDR2: LGHDT, YNNKEL (reference sequence). The V and J ends lost 2 bases and 2 bases respectively, with 13 bases between them. Here the CDR3 reads CASSQWPRSAYEQYF. CDR3 bases: TGTGCCAGCAGCCAATGGCCTCGTAGCGCCTACGAGCAGTACTTC.

The chain joins TRBV4-2 to TRBJ2-1, with 7 bases matching TRBD2. Germline CDR1 reads LGHNA; CDR2 reads YNFKEQ. The CDR3 extends over 15 amino acids. After removal of 3 bases from V and 3 bases from J, the junction contained 5 bases not matched to a gene. Here the CDR3 DNA reads TGTGCCAGCAGCCACTCCGGGACTAACTACAATGAGCAGTTCTTC. Amino acid sequence: CASSHSGTNYNEQFF.

This clone was found once. The chain combines TRBV28 with TRBJ2-7, with 7 bases identical to TRBD2. CDR3 size: 17 residues. V shed 6 bases, J shed 4 bases, and the junction held 18 bases outside the gene matches. Germline loops: CDR1 MDHEN, CDR2 SYDVKM. The CDR3 spells CASSSPGYGGRKYEQYF. The CDR3 bases are TGTGCCAGCAGCTCCCCGGGTTATGGCGGGAGAAAGTACGAGCAGTACTTC.

This sequence joins TRBV7-2 and TRBJ1-1; tentatively, D is TRBD1 (5 bases). Deletions cut 1 base from V and 4 bases from J, with 10 bases between. Germline loops: CDR1 SGHTA, CDR2 FQGNSA. The CDR3 sequence is 14 residues long. The CDR3 here is CASSLEGRGTEAFF. DNA of the CDR3: TGTGCCAGCAGCTTAGAAGGGAGGGGCACTGAAGCTTTCTTT.

This rearrangement joins TRBV27 to TRBJ2-5; 13 positions match TRBD2. This CDR3 is 17 amino acids long. J gave up 4 bases and V 5 bases, and 10 bases lay outside the gene matches. Germline CDR1 and CDR2: MNHEY and SMNVEV (reference sequence). The DNA for the CDR3 is TGTGCCAGCAGTCCGCGGACTAGCGGGAGTATTTCAGAGACCCAGTACTTC. Its protein is CASSPRTSGSISETQYF.

This clone was seen once. V gene TRBV29-1 combines with J gene TRBJ1-2, with D uncertain. CDR1 and CDR2 from the germline V gene are SQVTM and ANQGSEA. The ends were cut back, 7 bases at V and 7 bases at J, with 19 bases in the middle. This CDR3 has 13 amino acids. The CDR3 here is CSARIPPPGGYTF. DNA for the CDR3: TGCAGCGCCCGGATCCCACCTCCGGGTGGCTACACCTTC.

The V call is TRBV28, the J call TRBJ2-7; TRBD1 is a possible D gene (5 bases). CDR1 and CDR2 from the germline V gene are MDHEN and SYDVKM. CDR3 length equals 14 residues. Deletions cut 3 bases from V and 3 bases from J, with 12 bases between. In DNA form, the CDR3 reads TGTGCCAGCAGTTTGCGGCAGGGTGACTACGAGCAGTACTTC. Translation gives CASSLRQGDYEQYF. The whole variable domain, remainder taken from reference TRBV28 and TRBJ2-7, is DVKVTQSSRYLVKRTGEKVFLECVQDMDHENMFWYRQDPGLGLRLIYFSYDVKMKEKGDIPEGYSVSREKKERFSLILESASTNQTSMYLCASSLRQGDYEQYFGPGTRLTVT.

V and J are TRBV27 and TRBJ2-6; a weak D match, TRBD2 (7 bases). Trimming removed 11 bases at V and 4 bases at J, with 18 bases between. The CDR3 covers 15 residues. Germline CDR1 is MNHEY and CDR2 is SMNVEV (reference sequence). The CDR3 sequence is CAVGRGARGANVLTF. The CDR3, as DNA: TGTGCCGTCGGTCGGGGGGCGAGAGGGGCCAACGTCCTGACTTTC.

This sequence joins TRBV29-1 and TRBJ1-6, with D maybe TRBD1 (6 bases). The germline CDR1 and CDR2 sequences are SQVTM and ANQGSEA. The ends were cut back, 6 bases at V and 10 bases at J, with 16 bases in the middle. CDR3 length: 13 amino acids. The CDR3 protein is CSVRGERGSPLHF. DNA for the CDR3: TGCAGCGTCCGAGGCGAGAGGGGGTCACCCCTCCACTTT.

The chain combines TRBV18 with TRBJ2-1; D is perhaps TRBD1 (5 bases). The germline CDR1 and CDR2 sequences are KGHSH and LQKENI. This CDR3 spans 16 amino acids. Trimming pared 3 bases from V and 7 bases from J, leaving 19 bases between. CDR3 in DNA: TGTGCCAGCTCACCGAGTTTTCTTAGGGGTTGGAATGAGCAGTTCTTC. Amino acid sequence: CASSPSFLRGWNEQFF.

The rearrangement uses TRBV27 and TRBJ1-5, with 7 bases lining up with TRBD1. The CDR3 extends over 15 amino acids. J lost 3 bases, V lost 3 bases, and 5 bases had no gene match. CDR1 MNHEY and CDR2 SMNVEV come from the germline V gene (reference sequence). The CDR3 region has the DNA TGTGCCAGCAGTTTTACAGGGGCCTACAATCAGCCCCAGCATTTT. It translates to CASSFTGAYNQPQHF.

The V call is TRBV10-1, the J call TRBJ2-1, with a possible D match to TRBD2 (5 bases). This CDR3 is 14 amino acids long. Trimming left V 3 bases short and J 8 bases short, with 14 bases between. In germline, CDR1 is WNHNN, CDR2 SYGVQD (reference sequence). CDR3 DNA: TGCGCCAGCAGTGAAACGGGAAGGTGGGATGAGCAGTTCTTC. Its protein is CASSETGRWDEQFF.